The clone carrying this T cell receptor (beta chain) was observed a handful of times. The antigen remains unidentified. The sample belongs to a study of CD8 T cells in ankylosing spondylitis. Study results and limitations: Ankylosing spondylitis blood appeared to be characterized by a TCR beta motif of 8 or 9 highly homologous variants. With a CD8+ phenotype, disease-linked clones were relatively rare in peripheral blood. Some motif variants had been reported before (in reactive arthritis synovial fluid and blood).

A quantitative 5'-RACE method, one with molecular barcodes, was used to make TCR beta libraries. TCRdb re-analysed the 5' RACE reads in MiXCR, keeping a single row per CDR3 protein. This repertoire shows about 250,000 distinct CDR3 sequences, roughly a quarter found once; its top ten account for roughly 0.67%. CDR1 is DFQATT, CDR2 SNEGSKA, per germline (reference sequence). V lost 0 bases and J lost 3, with 15 bases in between. The CDR3 runs 15 residues. The TCR sequence derives from a male donor with ankylosing spondylitis or in good health (not recorded which). The J gene is TRBJ2-7, the V gene TRBV20-1; tentatively, D is TRBD1 or TRBD2 (7 bases each). Sequences were obtained from blood, either unsorted or a sorted T cell fraction (not recorded which). For the CDR3, the DNA is TGCAGTGCTAGAGATATGGGCAGGGGGGGCTACGAGCAGTACTTC. This gives the protein CSARDMGRGGYEQYF.